The 13 T cell receptor beta chains below come from one sample, sequenced in a study of T cells after posttransplantation cyclophosphamide. Assay used: immunoSEQ multiplex PCR; TCRdb lists only in-frame clones, some missing. The data contain about 66,000 clones, just over 90% of them singletons. The specimen sequenced was PBMCs. These TCRs come from a woman aged 25 to 39 in good health and a related stem cell transplant donor.

The gene calls are TRBV5-1 and TRBJ1-1; D ambiguous. The V end lost 2 bases, the J end lost 0 bases, and 8 bases lay between the germline ends. CDR1 is SGHRS, CDR2 YFSETQ, per germline. The CDR3 is 14 residues long. In nucleotides, the CDR3 is TGCGCCAGCAGCTTAGAAGGGCTGAACACTGAAGCTTTCTTT. Its translation is CASSLEGLNTEAFF.

This sequence joins TRBV5-6 and TRBJ2-5, with D possibly being TRBD1 (6 bases). This CDR3 has 14 amino acids. Germline V CDR1 and CDR2: SGHDT, YYEEEE. Trimming pared 2 bases from V and 1 base from J, leaving 9 bases between. The CDR3: CASSFGTLQETQYF. The CDR3 DNA reads TGTGCCAGCAGCTTCGGGACACTCCAAGAGACCCAGTACTTC.

The rearrangement joins TRBV4-3 to TRBJ2-1; TRBD2 matches at 9 bases. Germline-derived CDR1 and CDR2 are LGHNA and YSLEER. J lost 4 bases, V lost 1 base, and 2 bases had no gene match. The CDR3 covers 15 residues. The CDR3 nucleotides read TGCGCCAGCAGCCAAGGGAGCGGGGGGTACAATGAGCAGTTCTTC. Translated: CASSQGSGGYNEQFF.

The V gene is TRBV7-2, the J gene TRBJ1-2; D perhaps matches TRBD1 (5 bases). Germline CDR1 SGHTA, CDR2 FQGNSA. Trimming shortened V by 8 bases and J by 1 base, and 11 bases separated the two germline ends. There are 13 residues in the CDR3. The CDR3 nucleotides read TGTGCCAGCGGGGGGGGTTTTAACTATGGCTACACCTTC. It encodes CASGGGFNYGYTF.

This chain uses TRBV29-1 with TRBJ1-2, with D unresolved. Germline V CDR1 and CDR2: SQVTM, ANQGSEA. The germline V and J ends were trimmed by 3 bases and 7 bases, with 12 bases remaining between them. The CDR3 has 12 amino acids. CDR3 sequence reads: CSVDREKGGYTF. The CDR3 DNA sequence: TGCAGCGTTGATCGGGAGAAGGGTGGCTACACCTTC.

This chain joins TRBV6-5 and TRBJ1-1; tentatively, D is TRBD1 (6 bases). The CDR3 runs to 13 residues. The V end was cut by 4 bases, the J end by 5 bases, with 11 bases between. From germline, CDR1 is MNHEY and CDR2 SVGAGI. This CDR3 is CASSWGGWTEAFF. The CDR3 DNA follows: TGTGCCAGCAGTTGGGGGGGCTGGACTGAAGCTTTCTTT.

The rearrangement joins TRBV4-2 to TRBJ2-5; the match to TRBD2 covers 10 bases. The J segment lost 1 base and the V segment lost 1 base, leaving 3 bases of the junction unmatched. In germline, CDR1 is LGHNA, CDR2 YNFKEQ. The CDR3 consists of 16 residues. The CDR3 nucleotides are TGTGCCAGCAGCCAAGCCCAGCGGGGGGGCCAAGAGACCCAGTACTTC. Protein: CASSQAQRGGQETQYF.

This sequence joins TRBV5-1 and TRBJ2-7; D is uncertain. Trimming shortened V by 3 bases and J by 3 bases, and 16 bases separated the two germline ends. The V gene's germline CDR1 is SGHRS and CDR2 YFSETQ. CDR3 size: 15 residues. In DNA, the CDR3 is TGCGCCAGCAGCTCCCCAGGCAAACGATTCTACGAGCAGTACTTC. Amino acids: CASSSPGKRFYEQYF.

This CDR3 reads CASSIQKNTEAFF. The CDR3 DNA follows: TGTGCCAGTAGTATACAGAAGAACACTGAAGCTTTCTTT. This chain joins TRBV19 and TRBJ1-1, with D hard to call. The CDR3 extends over 13 amino acids. The V and J ends lost 2 bases and 1 base respectively, with 5 bases between them. CDR1 LNHDA and CDR2 SQIVND come from the germline V gene (reference sequence).

The gene calls are TRBV7-9 and TRBJ2-1; weak D call: TRBD2 (6 bases). Trimming cost V 3 bases and J 4 bases, with 19 bases left between them. This CDR3 spans 17 amino acids. Per germline, CDR1 SEHNR and CDR2 FQNEAQ (reference sequence). The CDR3 spells CASSFPPTRGFYNEQFF. The CDR3 DNA is TGTGCCAGCAGCTTCCCTCCGACGCGGGGCTTTTACAATGAGCAGTTCTTC. Using reference TRBV7-9 and TRBJ2-1 for the parts outside the CDR3, the full variable domain is DTGVSQNPRHKITKRGQNVTFRCDPISEHNRLYWYRQTLGQGPEFLTYFQNEAQLEKSRLLSDRFSAERPKGSFSTLEIQRTEQGDSAMYLCASSFPPTRGFYNEQFFGPGTRLTVL.

CDR3 in DNA: TGTGCCACCAGCAGAGATCAGGGGTGGACCTCTGGGGCCAACGTCCTGACTTTC. This encodes CATSRDQGWTSGANVLTF. The chain is built from TRBV15 and TRBJ2-6, with D perhaps matching TRBD1 (6 bases). Germline V gene sequence: CDR1 LNHNV, CDR2 YYDKDF (reference sequence). The CDR3 runs 18 residues. V was clipped by 0 bases and J by 0 bases, with 12 bases between them.

The CDR3 region is CASEADHTGELFF. The CDR3 DNA follows: TGTGCCAGCGAGGCCGACCACACCGGGGAGCTGTTTTTT. The V call is TRBV21-1, the J call TRBJ2-2; the D call TRBD2 from the table was never checked on the DNA. TRBV21-1 counts as a pseudogene. The CDR3 runs 13 residues.

The V call is TRBV6-4, the J call TRBJ2-3, with 13 bases that match TRBD2. Germline V CDR1 and CDR2: MRHNA, SNTAGT. The CDR3 consists of 16 residues. J gave up 2 bases and V 4 bases, and 3 bases lay outside the gene matches. CDR3 protein: CASSATSGGNTDTQYF. The CDR3 region has the DNA TGTGCCAGCAGTGCGACTAGCGGGGGGAACACAGATACGCAGTATTTT.